Presented here are 26 T cell receptor beta chains from one specimen sequenced in a study of cytomegalovirus exposure and HLA in healthy donors. The PCR employed 60 Vbeta primers together with 13 Jbeta primers. Sequencing used immunoSEQ multiplex PCR; TCRdb keeps in-frame clones, though not all of them. The table has approximately 170,000 clones, approximately 83% seen once. Sequencing was performed on PBMCs. The origin of the receptors is a boy aged 2-15 years in good health and CMV-seronegative.

The genes are TRBV6-1 and TRBJ2-2, with TRBD2 identical over 7 bases. The V gene's germline CDR1 is MNHNS and CDR2 SASEGT. This CDR3 is 18 amino acids long. The junction had 9 bases not matched to a gene; V was cut back by 1 base and J by 1 base. CDR3 region: CASSEVFSSGGNTGELFF. The CDR3 DNA reads as TGTGCCAGCAGTGAAGTTTTTTCTAGCGGAGGGAACACCGGGGAGCTGTTTTTT.

J is TRBJ1-6 and V is TRBV30; 9 bases fit TRBD1. The CDR3 is 15 residues long. The V gene end was trimmed by 5 bases and the J gene end by 0 bases; junction bases not matched to a gene: 2. Looked up from germline, CDR1 is GTSNPN and CDR2 is SVGIG (reference sequence). CDR3 DNA sequence: TGTGCCTGGGGGACAGGGAGCTCCTATAATTCACCCCTCCACTTT. It yields the protein CAWGTGSSYNSPLHF.

The rearrangement uses TRBV13 and TRBJ2-5, with 12 bases matching TRBD2. The CDR3 runs 17 residues. The germline V gene encodes CDR1 PRHDT and CDR2 FYEKMQ (reference sequence). J lost 5 bases, V lost 1 base, and 8 bases had no gene match. The CDR3 DNA reads TGTGCCAGCAGCTTAGTGGCGTCTAGCGGGAGGGCCGAGACCCAGTACTTC. This codes for CASSLVASSGRAETQYF.

This sequence joins TRBV2 and TRBJ1-2, with 7 positions matching TRBD1. With 4 bases clipped from V and 4 bases from J, the junction kept 3 bases outside the gene matches. The CDR3 covers 13 residues. CDR1 and CDR2 (germline): SNHLY, FYNNEI. The CDR3 loop is CASSARDSYGYTF. The CDR3, as DNA: TGTGCCAGCAGTGCCAGGGACAGCTATGGCTACACCTTC.

This rearrangement joins TRBV18 to TRBJ1-2; 7 nucleotides match TRBD1. With V trimmed by 1 base and J by 6 bases, 5 bases remained unmatched. This CDR3 has 14 residues. In germline, CDR1 is KGHSH, CDR2 LQKENI. The CDR3 nucleotides are TGTGCCAGCTCACCACTACAGGGGTTGGATGGCTACACCTTC. It codes for CASSPLQGLDGYTF. Together with reference TRBV18 and TRBJ1-2, the CDR3 gives the full variable domain: NAGVMQNPRHLVRRRGQEARLRCSPMKGHSHVYWYRQLPEEGLKFMVYLQKENIIDESGMPKERFSAEFPKEGPSILRIQQVVRGDSAAYFCASSPLQGLDGYTFGSGTRLTVV.

The chain uses TRBV15 and TRBJ2-3; 7 nucleotides agree with TRBD1. This CDR3 contains 16 residues. Germline assignment: CDR1 LNHNV and CDR2 YYDKDF (reference sequence). V dropped 6 bases and J dropped 2; count of bases not matched to a gene: 11. CDR3 DNA sequence: TGTGCCACCAGGAATCATCCGGGACAGAACACAGATACGCAGTATTTT. As protein: CATRNHPGQNTDTQYF. The whole variable domain, remainder taken from reference TRBV15 and TRBJ2-3, is DAMVIQNPRYQVTQFGKPVTLSCSQTLNHNVMYWYQQKSSQAPKLLFHYYDKDFNNEADTPDNFQSRRPNTSFCFLDIRSPGLGDTAMYLCATRNHPGQNTDTQYFGPGTRLTVL.

The CDR3 bases are TGTGCCAGCAGCTTGGGACAGGGAGTGGGAAACATTCAGTACTTC. It specifies CASSLGQGVGNIQYF. The chain combines TRBV5-4 with TRBJ2-4, with TRBD1 identical over 7 bases. This CDR3 spans 15 amino acids. V gave up 0 bases and J gave up 6 bases; unmatched junction bases: 6. Germline V CDR1 and CDR2: SGHNT, YYREEE (reference sequence).

The genes are TRBV27 and TRBJ2-1; 10 bases are shared with TRBD1. Germline V gives CDR1 MNHEY, CDR2 SMNVEV (reference sequence). The V segment lost 8 bases and the J segment 2 bases; nucleotides outside the gene matches: 6. The CDR3 covers 15 residues. The CDR3 protein is CASHTDRGAYNEQFF. CDR3 bases: TGTGCCAGCCATACGGACAGGGGGGCCTACAATGAGCAGTTCTTC.

The rearrangement links TRBV30 to TRBJ2-7; 10 bases are a match to TRBD2. Germline V lookup: CDR1 GTSNPN, CDR2 SVGIG (reference sequence). J gave up 6 bases and V 1 base, and 9 bases lay outside the gene matches. The CDR3 is made up of 15 amino acids. CDR3 in amino acids: CAWSAGTSEFGEQYF. CDR3 nucleotide sequence: TGTGCCTGGAGTGCAGGGACTAGCGAGTTCGGCGAGCAGTACTTC.

The chain links TRBV5-5 to TRBJ2-3; 10 bases map to TRBD1. V lost 1 base to trimming and J lost 7 bases; unmatched junction nucleotides: 6. The CDR3 runs 15 residues. Germline CDR1 and CDR2: SGHKS and YYEKEE (reference sequence). Here the CDR3 reads CASSLPGQGRYTQYF. The CDR3, as DNA: TGTGCCAGCAGCTTGCCGGGACAGGGGAGATATACGCAGTATTTT.

The chain joins TRBV5-6 to TRBJ2-5; 7 nucleotides match TRBD2. This CDR3 spans 15 amino acids. Germline CDR1 and CDR2: SGHDT and YYEEEE. V shed 0 bases, J shed 5 bases, and the junction held 7 bases outside the gene matches. CDR3 sequence: CASSLAEVGGETQYF. The CDR3 coding sequence is TGTGCCAGCAGCTTGGCGGAGGTGGGGGGGGAGACCCAGTACTTC.

The chain uses TRBV5-1 and TRBJ2-1, with 13 bases identical to TRBD2. The length of the CDR3 is 16 residues. V lost 3 bases and J lost 2; bases outside the gene matches: 2. Germline V gives CDR1 SGHRS, CDR2 YFSETQ. The CDR3 region is CASSSTSGGTYNEQFF. CDR3 sequence (DNA): TGCGCCAGCAGCTCGACTAGCGGGGGGACCTACAATGAGCAGTTCTTC.

CDR3 nucleotide sequence: TGTGCCATCAGTGGCGAGCGGGGGACCCGGGACGAGCAGTACGTC. Protein product: CAISGERGTRDEQYV. The genes are TRBV10-3 and TRBJ2-7; 8 bases fit TRBD2. Germline CDR1 ENHRY, CDR2 SYGVKD. V trimming: 4 bases; J trimming: 5 bases; junction bases outside the gene matches: 10. This CDR3 contains 15 residues.

V is TRBV4-1 and J is TRBJ1-1; D unresolved. V was pared by 1 base and J by 1 base, with 7 bases between. The CDR3 is made up of 14 amino acids. The germline gives CDR1 MGHRA, CDR2 YSYEKL. The CDR3 nucleotides read TGCGCCAGCAGCCAAGCAGGTGGGAACACTGAAGCTTTCTTT. Its translation is CASSQAGGNTEAFF.

The V and J genes are TRBV5-4 and TRBJ2-2; 11 positions match TRBD1. V trimming: 0 bases; J trimming: 6 bases; junction bases outside the gene matches: 4. Germline lookup yields CDR1 SGHNT and CDR2 YYREEE (reference sequence). The CDR3 consists of 16 residues. The CDR3 nucleotides read TGTGCCAGCAGCTTGGCCCGGGACAGGGGGTCCGGGGAGCTGTTTTTT. Translation: CASSLARDRGSGELFF.

The genes are TRBV9 and TRBJ1-5, with D unclear. The CDR3 length is 14 residues. The germline V gene encodes CDR1 SGDLS and CDR2 YYNGEE. Trimming shortened V by 0 bases and J by 0 bases, and 4 bases separated the two germline ends. CDR3 residues: CASSVGSSNQPQHF. CDR3 coding DNA: TGTGCCAGCAGCGTAGGGAGTAGCAATCAGCCCCAGCATTTT.

This chain's CDR3 is CACRGTGNTEAFF. In DNA, the CDR3 is TGTGCCTGCAGGGGGACAGGAAACACTGAAGCTTTCTTT. V gene TRBV30 combines with J gene TRBJ1-1, with 8 bases lining up with TRBD1. Germline CDR1 GTSNPN, CDR2 SVGIG (reference sequence). V shed 6 bases, J shed 2 bases, and the junction held 5 bases outside the gene matches. This CDR3 has 13 residues.

V usage is TRBV5-4 and J usage is TRBJ2-1; 13 positions agree with TRBD2. J lost 2 bases, V lost 6 bases, and 11 bases had no gene match. This CDR3 has 18 residues. CDR1 and CDR2 (germline): SGHNT, YYREEE (reference sequence). The CDR3 spells CASTITGTSGKTYNEQFF. Written as DNA, the CDR3 is TGTGCCAGCACCATAACCGGGACTAGCGGGAAAACCTACAATGAGCAGTTCTTC.

The chain carries TRBV19 and TRBJ2-1; TRBD1 matches at 7 bases. The CDR3 runs to 15 residues. The ends lost 2 bases at V and 5 bases at J; junction bases unmatched: 6. The germline CDR1 and CDR2 sequences are LNHDA and SQIVND (reference sequence). The CDR3 loop reads CASSISETGHNEQFF. DNA of the CDR3: TGTGCCAGTAGTATATCAGAGACAGGGCACAATGAGCAGTTCTTC.

This clone was seen once. The rearrangement joins TRBV27 to TRBJ2-7; 10 positions match TRBD1. The CDR3 extends over 15 amino acids. V shed 2 bases and J 1 base; nucleotides not matched to a gene: 2. From germline, CDR1 is MNHEY and CDR2 SMNVEV (reference sequence). The CDR3 nucleotides are TGTGCCAGCAGTTTACTGGGACAGGGGTCCTACGAGCAGTACTTC. It translates to CASSLLGQGSYEQYF.

The chain carries TRBV5-1 and TRBJ1-2; 8 bases are a match to TRBD1. Germline-derived CDR1 and CDR2 are SGHRS and YFSETQ. V trimming: 3 bases; J trimming: 0 bases; junction bases outside the gene matches: 7. This CDR3 comprises 16 residues. The CDR3 nucleotides read TGCGCCAGCAGCTCAGGACAGGGCGCAGCTAACTATGGCTACACCTTC. Protein sequence: CASSSGQGAANYGYTF.

V usage is TRBV12-5 and J usage is TRBJ1-1, with a tentative D call TRBD1 (6 bases). This CDR3 spans 18 amino acids. Germline V lookup: CDR1 LGHNT, CDR2 FRNRAP. Trimming removed 0 bases at V and 0 bases at J, with 17 bases between. The CDR3 reads CASGLVPRRGSVNTEAFF. The CDR3 nucleotides read TGTGCTAGTGGTTTGGTACCCCGCAGGGGATCGGTGAACACTGAAGCTTTCTTT.

The rearrangement links TRBV5-1 to TRBJ1-2, with D unclear. The length of the CDR3 is 16 residues. The germline gives CDR1 SGHRS, CDR2 YFSETQ. The germline V and J ends were trimmed by 1 base and 4 bases, with 17 bases remaining between them. The CDR3 loop reads CASSLYPGSATYGYTF. CDR3 DNA sequence: TGCGCCAGCAGCTTGTACCCGGGGAGCGCGACCTATGGCTACACCTTC.

The chain combines TRBV9 with TRBJ2-3, with TRBD2 matching over 8 bases. CDR1 is SGDLS and CDR2 is YYNGEE in the germline V gene. CDR3 size: 16 residues. The trim removed 2 bases at V and 6 bases at J, leaving 11 bases unmatched. CDR3 bases: TGTGCCAGCAGCGTGCGGGGGACTAGTGGCTACGATACGCAGTATTTT. Its translation is CASSVRGTSGYDTQYF. The whole variable domain, filled in from reference TRBV9 and TRBJ2-3, reads DSGVTQTPKHLITATGQRVTLRCSPRSGDLSVYWYQQSLDQGLQFLIQYYNGEERAKGNILERFSAQQFPDLHSELNLSSLELGDSALYFCASSVRGTSGYDTQYFGPGTRLTVL.

This sequence joins TRBV7-2 and TRBJ1-2, with a weak D call TRBD1 (5 bases). From germline, CDR1 is SGHTA and CDR2 FQGNSA. The CDR3 sequence is 15 residues long. Trimming shortened V by 0 bases and J by 4 bases, and 12 bases separated the two germline ends. The CDR3 loop reads CASSLAPRVGYGYTF. The CDR3 coding sequence is TGTGCCAGCAGCTTAGCCCCCAGGGTAGGCTATGGCTACACCTTC.

The chain recombines TRBV4-1 with TRBJ2-5; 10 bases line up with TRBD2. V lost 0 bases and J lost 5; bases outside the gene matches: 18. Looked up from germline, CDR1 is MGHRA and CDR2 is YSYEKL. The CDR3 loop spans 20 amino acids. Here the CDR3 reads CASSQDRAPAGLASVETQYF. The CDR3 DNA reads TGCGCCAGCAGCCAAGATCGCGCTCCAGCGGGACTAGCGTCTGTGGAGACCCAGTACTTC.